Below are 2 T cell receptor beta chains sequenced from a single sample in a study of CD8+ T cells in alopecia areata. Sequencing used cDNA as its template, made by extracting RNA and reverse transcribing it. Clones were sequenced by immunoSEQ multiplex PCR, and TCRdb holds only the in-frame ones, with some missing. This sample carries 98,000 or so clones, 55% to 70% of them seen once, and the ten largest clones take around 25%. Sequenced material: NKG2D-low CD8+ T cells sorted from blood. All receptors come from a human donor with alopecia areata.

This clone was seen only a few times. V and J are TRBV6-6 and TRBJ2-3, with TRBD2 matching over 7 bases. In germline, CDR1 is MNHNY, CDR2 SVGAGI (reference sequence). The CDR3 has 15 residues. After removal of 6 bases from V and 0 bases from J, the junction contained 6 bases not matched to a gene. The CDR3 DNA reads TGTGCCAGCAGCATTAGTAGCGGGAGCACAGATACGCAGTATTTT. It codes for CASSISSGSTDTQYF.

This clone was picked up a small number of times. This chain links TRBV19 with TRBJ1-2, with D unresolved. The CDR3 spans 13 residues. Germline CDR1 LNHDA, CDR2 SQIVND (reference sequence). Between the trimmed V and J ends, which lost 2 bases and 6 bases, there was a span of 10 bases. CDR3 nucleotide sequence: TGTGCCAGTAGTATAATGGGAGAGGATGGCTACACCTTC. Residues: CASSIMGEDGYTF.